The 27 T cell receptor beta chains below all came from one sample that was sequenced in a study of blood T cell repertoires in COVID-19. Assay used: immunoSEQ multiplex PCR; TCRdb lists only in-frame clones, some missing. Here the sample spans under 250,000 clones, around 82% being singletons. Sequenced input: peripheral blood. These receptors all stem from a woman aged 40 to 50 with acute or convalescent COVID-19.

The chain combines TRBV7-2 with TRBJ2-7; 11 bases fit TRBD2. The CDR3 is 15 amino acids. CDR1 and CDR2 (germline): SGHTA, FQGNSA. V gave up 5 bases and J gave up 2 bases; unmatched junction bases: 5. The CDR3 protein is CASSVGLADTYEQYF. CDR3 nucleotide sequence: TGTGCCAGCAGCGTGGGACTAGCGGATACCTACGAGCAGTACTTC. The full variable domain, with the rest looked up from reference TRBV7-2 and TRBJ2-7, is GAGVSQSPSNKVTEKGKDVELRCDPISGHTALYWYRQSLGQGLEFLIYFQGNSAPDKSGLPSDRFSAERTGGSVSTLTIQRTQQEDSAVYLCASSVGLADTYEQYFGPGTRLTVT.

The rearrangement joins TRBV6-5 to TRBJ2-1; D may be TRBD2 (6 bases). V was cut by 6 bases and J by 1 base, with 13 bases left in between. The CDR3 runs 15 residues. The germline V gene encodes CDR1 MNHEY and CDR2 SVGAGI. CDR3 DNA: TGTGCCAGCAGCGGAGGGGTCCCTTCCTACAATGAGCAGTTCTTC. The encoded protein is CASSGGVPSYNEQFF.

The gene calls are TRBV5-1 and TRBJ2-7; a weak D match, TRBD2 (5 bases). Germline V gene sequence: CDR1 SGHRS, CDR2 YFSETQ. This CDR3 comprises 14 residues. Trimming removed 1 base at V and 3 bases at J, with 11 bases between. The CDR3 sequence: CASSLFPEGYEQYF. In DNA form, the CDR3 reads TGCGCCAGCAGCTTGTTCCCCGAGGGCTACGAGCAGTACTTC.

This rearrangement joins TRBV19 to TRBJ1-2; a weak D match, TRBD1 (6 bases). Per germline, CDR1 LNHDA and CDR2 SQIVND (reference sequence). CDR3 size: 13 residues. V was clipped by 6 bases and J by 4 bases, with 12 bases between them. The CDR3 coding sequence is TGTGCCAGTAGGGGTGGACAGCCCTATGGCTACACCTTC. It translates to CASRGGQPYGYTF.

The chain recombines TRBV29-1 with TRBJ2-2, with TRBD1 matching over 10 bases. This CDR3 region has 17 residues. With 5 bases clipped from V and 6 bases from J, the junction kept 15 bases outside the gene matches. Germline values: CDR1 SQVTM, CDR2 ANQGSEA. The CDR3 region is CSVSKISGTGVPGELFF. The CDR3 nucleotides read TGCAGCGTTTCCAAGATCTCCGGGACAGGGGTTCCCGGGGAGCTGTTTTTT.

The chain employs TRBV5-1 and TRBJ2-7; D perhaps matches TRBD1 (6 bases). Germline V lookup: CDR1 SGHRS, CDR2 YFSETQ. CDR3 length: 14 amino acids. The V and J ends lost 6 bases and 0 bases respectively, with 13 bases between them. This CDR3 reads CASKGVVSSYEQYF. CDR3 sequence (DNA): TGCGCCAGCAAGGGGGTCGTGAGCTCCTACGAGCAGTACTTC.

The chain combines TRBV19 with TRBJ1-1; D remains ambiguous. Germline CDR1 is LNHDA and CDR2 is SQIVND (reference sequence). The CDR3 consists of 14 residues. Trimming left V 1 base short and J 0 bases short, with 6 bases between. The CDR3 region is CASSIASVNTEAFF. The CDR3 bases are TGTGCCAGTAGTATAGCTTCAGTGAACACTGAAGCTTTCTTT. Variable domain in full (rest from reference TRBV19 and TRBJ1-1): DGGITQSPKYLFRKEGQNVTLSCEQNLNHDAMYWYRQDPGQGLRLIYYSQIVNDFQKGDIAEGYSVSREKKESFPLTVTSAQKNPTAFYLCASSIASVNTEAFFGQGTRLTVV.

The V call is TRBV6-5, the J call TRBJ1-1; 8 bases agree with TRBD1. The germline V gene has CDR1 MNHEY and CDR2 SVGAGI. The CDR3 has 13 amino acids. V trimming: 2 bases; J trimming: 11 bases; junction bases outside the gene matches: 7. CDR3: CASSYDTGGRAFF. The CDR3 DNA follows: TGTGCCAGCAGTTACGATACAGGGGGAAGGGCTTTCTTT.

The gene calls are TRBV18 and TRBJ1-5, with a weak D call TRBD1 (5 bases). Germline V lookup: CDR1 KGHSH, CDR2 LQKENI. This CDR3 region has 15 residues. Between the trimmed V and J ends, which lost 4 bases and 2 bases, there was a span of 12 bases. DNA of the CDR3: TGTGCCAGCTCACTTGGAGGGGTGGGCAATCAGCCCCAGCATTTT. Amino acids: CASSLGGVGNQPQHF.

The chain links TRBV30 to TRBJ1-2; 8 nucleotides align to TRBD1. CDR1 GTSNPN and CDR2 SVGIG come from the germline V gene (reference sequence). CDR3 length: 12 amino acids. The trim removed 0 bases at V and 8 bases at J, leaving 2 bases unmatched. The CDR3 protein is CAWSVSGGGYTF. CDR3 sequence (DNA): TGTGCCTGGAGTGTGTCAGGGGGCGGCTACACCTTC.

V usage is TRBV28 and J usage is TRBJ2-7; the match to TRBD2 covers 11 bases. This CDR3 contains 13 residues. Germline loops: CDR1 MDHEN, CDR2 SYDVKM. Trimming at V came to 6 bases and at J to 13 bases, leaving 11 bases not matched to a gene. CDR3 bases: TGTGCCAGCAGATCAGGGACTAGCGGCTATATTTACTTC. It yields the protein CASRSGTSGYIYF.

This CDR3 is CASSLADRGLKQFF. As DNA, the CDR3 is TGCGCCAGCAGCTTGGCGGACAGGGGATTAAAGCAGTTCTTC. V gene TRBV5-1 combines with J gene TRBJ2-1, with 9 positions matching TRBD1. The germline V gene has CDR1 SGHRS and CDR2 YFSETQ. The length of the CDR3 is 14 residues. The junction had 6 bases not matched to a gene; V was cut back by 0 bases and J by 11 bases.

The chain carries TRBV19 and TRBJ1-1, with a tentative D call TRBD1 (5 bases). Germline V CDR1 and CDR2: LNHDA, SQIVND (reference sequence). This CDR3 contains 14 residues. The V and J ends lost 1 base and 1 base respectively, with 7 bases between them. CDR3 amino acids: CASSIGGQNTEAFF. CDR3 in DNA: TGTGCCAGTAGTATAGGGGGCCAGAACACTGAAGCTTTCTTT.

CDR3 DNA: TGTGCCAGCAACCTACAGGGGACAAGGGGCAATGAGCAGTTCTTC. This gives the protein CASNLQGTRGNEQFF. The chain is built from TRBV27 and TRBJ2-1; 7 bases are a match to TRBD1. V lost 7 bases and J lost 6; bases outside the gene matches: 12. CDR1 is MNHEY, CDR2 SMNVEV, per germline (reference sequence). The CDR3 totals 15 residues.

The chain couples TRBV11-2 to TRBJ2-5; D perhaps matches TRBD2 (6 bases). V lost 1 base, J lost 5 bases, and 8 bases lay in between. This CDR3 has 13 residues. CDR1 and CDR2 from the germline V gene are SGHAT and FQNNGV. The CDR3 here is CASSLVRGETQYF. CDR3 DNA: TGTGCCAGCAGCTTAGTTCGGGGGGAGACCCAGTACTTC.

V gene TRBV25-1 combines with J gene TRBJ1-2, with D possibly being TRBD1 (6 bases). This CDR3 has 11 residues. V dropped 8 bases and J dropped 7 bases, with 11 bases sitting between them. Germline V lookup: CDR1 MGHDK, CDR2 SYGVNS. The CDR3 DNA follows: TGTGCCAGCCTAACAGGGACTGGCTACACCTTC. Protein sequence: CASLTGTGYTF.

CDR3 region: CASSLAREAGYTF. As DNA, the CDR3 is TGTGCCAGCAGTTTAGCAAGAGAAGCTGGCTACACCTTC. The chain couples TRBV27 to TRBJ1-2; D unresolved. V was cut by 2 bases and J by 7 bases, with 11 bases left in between. The CDR3 consists of 13 residues. Per germline, CDR1 MNHEY and CDR2 SMNVEV (reference sequence).

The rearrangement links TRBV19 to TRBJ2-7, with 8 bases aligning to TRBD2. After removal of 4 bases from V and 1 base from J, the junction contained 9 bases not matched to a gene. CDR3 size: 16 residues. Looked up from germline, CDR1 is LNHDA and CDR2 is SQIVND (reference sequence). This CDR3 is CASSTRSGGGSYEQYF. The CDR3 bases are TGTGCCAGTAGTACAAGGAGCGGGGGCGGGTCCTACGAGCAGTACTTC.

CDR3 nucleotide sequence: TGCGCCAGCACCCTCTCTCGGGGGACTGAAGCTTTCTTT. Translating it yields CASTLSRGTEAFF. The chain combines TRBV10-1 with TRBJ1-1, with a possible D match to TRBD1 (5 bases). Germline assignment: CDR1 WNHNN and CDR2 SYGVQD (reference sequence). The CDR3 is made up of 13 amino acids. Trimming removed 7 bases at V and 5 bases at J, with 14 bases between.

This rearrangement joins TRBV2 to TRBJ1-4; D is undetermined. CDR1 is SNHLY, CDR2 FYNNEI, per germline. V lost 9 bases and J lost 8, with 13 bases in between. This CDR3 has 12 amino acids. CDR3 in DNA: TGTGCCAGTGGTCCGGGTCGGGAAAAACTGTTTTTT. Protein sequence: CASGPGREKLFF.

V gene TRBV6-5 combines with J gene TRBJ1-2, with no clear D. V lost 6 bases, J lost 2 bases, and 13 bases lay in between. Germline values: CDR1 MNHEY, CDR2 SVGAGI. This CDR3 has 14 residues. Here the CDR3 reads CASRTSGGNYGYTF. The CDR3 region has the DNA TGTGCCAGCAGGACCTCGGGTGGGAACTATGGCTACACCTTC.

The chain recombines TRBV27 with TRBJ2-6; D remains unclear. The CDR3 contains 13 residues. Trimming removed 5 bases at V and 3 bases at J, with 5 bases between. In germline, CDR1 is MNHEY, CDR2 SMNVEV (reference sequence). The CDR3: CASSRSGANVLTF. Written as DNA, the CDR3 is TGTGCCAGCAGTCGGAGTGGGGCCAACGTCCTGACTTTC.

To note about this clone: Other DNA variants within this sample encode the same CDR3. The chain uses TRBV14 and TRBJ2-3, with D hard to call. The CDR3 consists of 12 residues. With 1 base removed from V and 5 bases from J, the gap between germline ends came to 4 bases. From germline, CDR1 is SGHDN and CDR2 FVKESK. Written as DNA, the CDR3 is TGTGCCAGCAGCCAAGGTCGAGATACGCAGTATTTT. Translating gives CASSQGRDTQYF.

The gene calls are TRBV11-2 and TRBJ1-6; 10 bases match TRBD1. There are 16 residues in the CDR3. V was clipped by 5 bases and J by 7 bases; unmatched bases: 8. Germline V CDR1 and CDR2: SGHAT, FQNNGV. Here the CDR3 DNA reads TGTGCCAGCAGCACGCGAGGGACAGGGGAAAATTCACCCCTCCACTTT. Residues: CASSTRGTGENSPLHF.

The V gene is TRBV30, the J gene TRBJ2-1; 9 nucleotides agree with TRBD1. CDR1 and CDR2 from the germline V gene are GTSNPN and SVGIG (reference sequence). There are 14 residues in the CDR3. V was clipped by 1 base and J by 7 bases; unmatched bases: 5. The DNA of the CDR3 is TGTGCCTGGAGTGCCGGGACAGGGTCGAATGAGCAGTTCTTC. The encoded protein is CAWSAGTGSNEQFF.

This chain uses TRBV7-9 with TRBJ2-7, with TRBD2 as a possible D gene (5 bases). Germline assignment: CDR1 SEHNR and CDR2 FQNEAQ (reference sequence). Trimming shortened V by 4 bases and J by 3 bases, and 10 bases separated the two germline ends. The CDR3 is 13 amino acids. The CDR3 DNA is TGTGCCAGCAGCTCCGGGATTTACTACGAGCAGTACTTC. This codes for CASSSGIYYEQYF.

The chain's CDR3 is CAIRQGPLEEKLFF. The CDR3 DNA follows: TGTGCCATCCGACAGGGGCCCCTAGAAGAAAAACTGTTTTTT. The chain is built from TRBV7-9 and TRBJ1-4; 8 positions agree with TRBD1. This CDR3 region has 14 residues. Germline CDR1 SEHNR, CDR2 FQNEAQ (reference sequence). With V trimmed by 10 bases and J by 8 bases, 12 bases remained unmatched.